This TCR beta chain was obtained from a study of cytomegalovirus exposure and HLA in healthy donors. Study results and caveats: Through in vitro validation, a few CMV-associated chains were shown to be specific for CMV antigens. 150 or so TCR beta chains were listed as cytomegalovirus-associated.

The assay was immunoSEQ multiplex PCR, and TCRdb's table has in-frame clones only and misses some. The sample has some 180,000 clones, 80% to 90% seen once. The donors were members of the validation cohort, which comprised 90 to 150 subjects and was separate from the first cohort of 600 to 850 subjects. This clone turned up a few times. As yet, its antigen is unknown. Sequencing was carried out using PBMCs. This sequence originates from a woman in her twenties or thirties in good health and CMV-seronegative.

CDR3 nucleotides: TGTGCCAGCAGCTTGGGACAGGGGAGGAATTCACCCCTCCACTTT. Translating gives CASSLGQGRNSPLHF. This chain connects TRBV5-4 to TRBJ1-6; TRBD1 matches at 8 bases. The CDR3 extends over 15 amino acids. CDR1 is SGHNT and CDR2 is YYREEE in the germline V gene (reference sequence). With V trimmed by 0 bases and J by 7 bases, 3 bases remained unmatched.